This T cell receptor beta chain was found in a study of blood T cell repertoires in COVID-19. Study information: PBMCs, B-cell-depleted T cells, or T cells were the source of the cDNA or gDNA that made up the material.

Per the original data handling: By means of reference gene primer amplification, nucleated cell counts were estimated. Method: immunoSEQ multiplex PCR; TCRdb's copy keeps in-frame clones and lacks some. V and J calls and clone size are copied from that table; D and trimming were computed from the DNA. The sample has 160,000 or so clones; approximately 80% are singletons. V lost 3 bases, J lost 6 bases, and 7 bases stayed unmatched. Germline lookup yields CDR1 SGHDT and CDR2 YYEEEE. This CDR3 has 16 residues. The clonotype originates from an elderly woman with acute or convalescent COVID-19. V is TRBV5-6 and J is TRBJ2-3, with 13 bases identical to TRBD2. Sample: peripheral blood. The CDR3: CASSSGLAGDGDTQYF. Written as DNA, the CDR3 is TGTGCCAGCAGCTCCGGACTAGCGGGAGATGGGGATACGCAGTATTTT.